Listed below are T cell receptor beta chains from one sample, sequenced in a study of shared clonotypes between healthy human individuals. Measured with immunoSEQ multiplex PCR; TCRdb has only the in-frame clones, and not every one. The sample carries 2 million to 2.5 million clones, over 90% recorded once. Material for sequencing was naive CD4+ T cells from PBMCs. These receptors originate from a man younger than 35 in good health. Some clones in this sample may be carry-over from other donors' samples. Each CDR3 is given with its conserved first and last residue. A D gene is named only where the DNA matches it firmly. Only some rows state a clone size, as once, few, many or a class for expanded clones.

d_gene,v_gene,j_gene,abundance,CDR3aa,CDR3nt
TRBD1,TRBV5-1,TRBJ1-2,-,CASSGDRLYVSSGYTF,TGCGCCAGCAGCGGGGACAGACTCTATGTTTCTTCCGGCTACACCTTC
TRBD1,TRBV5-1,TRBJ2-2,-,CASSLTGEWVELFF,TGCGCCAGCAGCTTGACAGGGGAGTGGGTGGAGCTGTTTTTT
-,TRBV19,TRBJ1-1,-,CASSIGFRGEAFF,TGTGCCAGTAGTATAGGTTTCAGGGGAGAAGCTTTCTTT
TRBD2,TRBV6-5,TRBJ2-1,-,CASTKGPSGSLEQFF,TGTGCCAGCACCAAGGGGCCTAGCGGGAGTCTTGAGCAGTTCTTC
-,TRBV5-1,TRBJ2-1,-,CASSIQAITYNEQFF,TGCGCCAGCAGCATACAGGCGATCACCTACAATGAGCAGTTCTTC
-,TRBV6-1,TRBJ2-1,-,CASSPRWGYNEQFF,TGTGCCAGCAGCCCACGTTGGGGGTACAATGAGCAGTTCTTC
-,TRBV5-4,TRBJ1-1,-,CASSPVRATNTEAFF,TGTGCCAGCAGCCCCGTGAGGGCCACCAACACTGAAGCTTTCTTT
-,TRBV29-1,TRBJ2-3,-,CSVQTGTVSTDTQYF,TGCAGCGTCCAGACGGGGACGGTTAGCACAGATACGCAGTATTTT
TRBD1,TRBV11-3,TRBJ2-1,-,CASSSDRDNEQFF,TGTGCCAGCAGCTCGGACAGGGACAATGAGCAGTTCTTC
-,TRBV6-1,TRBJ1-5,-,CASSGRAGSGQPQHF,TGTGCCAGCAGTGGGCGCGCGGGTTCAGGTCAGCCCCAGCATTTT
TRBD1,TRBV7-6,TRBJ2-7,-,CASSRGQSNEQYF,TGTGCCAGCAGCCGGGGACAGAGCAACGAGCAGTACTTC
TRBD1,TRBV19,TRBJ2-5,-,CASGNRGPVVGETQYF,TGTGCCAGTGGGAACAGGGGGCCGGTTGTAGGAGAGACCCAGTACTTC
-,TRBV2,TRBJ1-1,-,CASSESGGLNTEAFF,TGTGCCAGCAGTGAGTCTGGCGGCCTGAACACTGAAGCTTTCTTT
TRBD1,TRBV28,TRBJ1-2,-,CASTLGQGAGGYTF,TGTGCCAGCACCCTGGGGCAGGGGGCGGGAGGCTACACCTTC
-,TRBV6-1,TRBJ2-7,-,CASSAPRSERDEQYF,TGTGCCAGCAGTGCCCCCCGGTCCGAGCGCGACGAGCAGTACTTC
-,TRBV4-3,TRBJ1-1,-,CASSQDSENTEAFF,TGCGCCAGCAGCCAAGATTCAGAGAACACTGAAGCTTTCTTT
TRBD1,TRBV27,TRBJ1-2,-,CASSPGTAPYGYTF,TGTGCCAGCAGTCCGGGGACAGCACCATATGGCTACACCTTC
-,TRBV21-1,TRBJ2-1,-,CASSNPRLAFSYNEQFF,TGTGCCAGCAGCAATCCGAGACTAGCCTTCTCCTACAATGAGCAGTTCTTC
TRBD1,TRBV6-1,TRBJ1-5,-,CASSEGTGVNNQPQHF,TGTGCCAGCAGTGAAGGGACAGGGGTAAACAATCAGCCCCAGCATTTT
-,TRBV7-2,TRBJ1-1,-,CASSRWGTEAFF,TGTGCCAGCAGCCGTTGGGGCACTGAAGCTTTCTTT
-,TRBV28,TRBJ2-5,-,CAVRGTRYQETQYF,TGTGCAGTAAGGGGGACACGGTACCAAGAGACCCAGTACTTC
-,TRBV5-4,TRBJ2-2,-,CASSLKANTGELFF,TGTGCCAGCAGCTTGAAAGCGAACACCGGGGAGCTGTTTTTT
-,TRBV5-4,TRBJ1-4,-,CASSPTIATNEKLFF,TGTGCCAGCAGCCCTACTATTGCAACTAATGAAAAACTGTTTTTT
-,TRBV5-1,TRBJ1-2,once,CASYNDRGAGGYTF,TGCGCCAGCTATAACGACCGGGGGGCGGGAGGCTACACCTTC
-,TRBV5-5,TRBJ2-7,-,CASSMGPSYEQYF,TGTGCCAGCAGCATGGGACCTTCCTACGAGCAGTACTTC
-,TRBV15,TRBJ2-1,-,CATSMRDEQFF,TGTGCCACCAGCATGCGGGATGAGCAGTTCTTC
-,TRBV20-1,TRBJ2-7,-,CSAKWEVEQYF,TGCAGTGCTAAATGGGAGGTCGAGCAGTACTTC
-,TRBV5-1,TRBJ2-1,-,CASSLRINEQFF,TGCGCCAGCAGCTTGCGGATCAATGAGCAGTTCTTC
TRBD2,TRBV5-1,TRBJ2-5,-,CASSSGTSGTIQETQYF,TGCGCCAGCAGCAGTGGGACTAGCGGGACGATCCAAGAGACCCAGTACTTC
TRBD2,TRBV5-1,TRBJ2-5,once,CASSLDTSALGETQYF,TGCGCCAGCAGCTTGGACACTAGCGCCCTGGGGGAGACCCAGTACTTC
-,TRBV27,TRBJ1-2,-,CASGPRTENYGYTF,TGTGCCAGCGGTCCCAGGACAGAGAACTATGGCTACACCTTC
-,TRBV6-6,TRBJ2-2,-,CASRLIRESGELFF,TGTGCCAGCAGGCTAATCAGGGAATCCGGGGAGCTGTTTTTT
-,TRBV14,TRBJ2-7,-,CASSLRGLEQYF,TGTGCCAGCAGCCTTCGGGGTCTCGAGCAGTACTTC